Shown below are 21 T cell receptor beta chains from a single sample sequenced in a study of post-analysis software for immune sequencing data. Findings and caveats of the study: Patients used about 5 TRBV segments, including TRBV5-6, TRBV5-1 and TRBV20-1, more often than controls.

Libraries were made from TCR beta cDNA, and they carried unique molecular identifiers. TCRdb called the PCR reads again in MiXCR, with one record for every CDR3 protein. The sample records hundreds of thousands of distinct CDR3 sequences, around 27% being singletons. These receptors are not linked to any known antigen. The sample taken for sequencing was blood. The source of these receptors is a girl aged 10 to 17 with multiple sclerosis.

The chain employs TRBV20-1 and TRBJ1-5; D is unresolved. The CDR3 sequence is 13 residues long. V was clipped by 0 bases and J by 4 bases, with 7 bases between them. Germline V gene sequence: CDR1 DFQATT, CDR2 SNEGSKA (reference sequence). The CDR3 spells CSARESLNQPQHF. The CDR3 DNA follows: TGCAGTGCTAGAGAATCGCTGAATCAGCCCCAGCATTTT.

This chain uses TRBV20-1 with TRBJ1-1; no firm D call. The germline V gene has CDR1 DFQATT and CDR2 SNEGSKA (reference sequence). CDR3 size: 13 residues. Trimming took 2 bases from V and 0 from J, leaving 7 bases between them. In nucleotides, the CDR3 is TGCAGTGCTAGAAAACACGTGAACACTGAAGCTTTCTTT. Translating it yields CSARKHVNTEAFF.

The chain employs TRBV4-1 and TRBJ1-1; no definite D call. This CDR3 has 13 amino acids. V dropped 0 bases and J dropped 11 bases, with 13 bases sitting between them. Per germline, CDR1 MGHRA and CDR2 YSYEKL. CDR3 sequence reads: CASSQDDYRSAFF. The DNA of the CDR3 is TGCGCCAGCAGCCAAGACGACTACCGGTCGGCTTTCTTT.

The chain combines TRBV5-1 with TRBJ2-4; TRBD1 matches at 11 bases. The CDR3 loop spans 15 amino acids. V lost 3 bases, J lost 6 bases, and 5 bases stayed unmatched. Looked up from germline, CDR1 is SGHRS and CDR2 is YFSETQ. CDR3 region: CASSSDRGLGNIQYF. In DNA form, the CDR3 reads TGCGCCAGCAGCTCGGACAGGGGGCTTGGAAACATTCAGTACTTC.

There are a few counts of this clonotype. The chain couples TRBV27 to TRBJ2-3; 10 bases fit TRBD2. The CDR3 runs 14 residues. V shed 4 bases and J 7 bases; nucleotides not matched to a gene: 5. In germline, CDR1 is MNHEY, CDR2 SMNVEV (reference sequence). The CDR3 DNA is TGTGCCAGCAGTTCCAGCGGGGGGGGTTATACGCAGTATTTT. It is translated as CASSSSGGGYTQYF.

This chain uses TRBV12-3 or TRBV12-4 with TRBJ2-1, with D hard to call. The CDR3 extends over 14 amino acids. Trimming removed 3 bases at V and 4 bases at J, with 10 bases between. The CDR3 DNA reads TGTGCCAGCAGTTTCGAACAGCCATACAATGAGCAGTTCTTC. Protein product: CASSFEQPYNEQFF.

This clonotype was seen ten or more times. As DNA, the CDR3 is TGCGCCAGCAGCCAAGATGCTAGCGGGAGCACAGATACGCAGTATTTT. Translated, it gives CASSQDASGSTDTQYF. This sequence joins TRBV4-3 and TRBJ2-3; 8 bases line up with TRBD2. The CDR3 sequence is 16 residues long. With 0 bases clipped from V and 0 bases from J, the junction kept 2 bases outside the gene matches. CDR1 and CDR2 from the germline V gene are LGHNA and YSLEER.

The sample holds a few counts of this clonotype. The chain links TRBV11-2 to TRBJ2-5, with 11 bases identical to TRBD2. Trimming cost V 5 bases and J 2 bases; bases outside gene matches: 7. Germline assignment: CDR1 SGHAT and CDR2 FQNNGV. There are 16 residues in the CDR3. CDR3 in DNA: TGTGCCAGCAGCCCCGTAGCGGGGGGGCGGCAAGAGACCCAGTACTTC. Protein: CASSPVAGGRQETQYF.

The V call is TRBV5-5, the J call TRBJ2-3; D is unclear. Trimming left V 1 base short and J 5 bases short, with 17 bases between. The CDR3 has 16 amino acids. Germline values: CDR1 SGHKS, CDR2 YYEKEE (reference sequence). The CDR3 sequence: CASSLWTGSLGDTQYF. DNA of the CDR3: TGTGCCAGCAGCTTGTGGACGGGCAGCCTGGGAGATACGCAGTATTTT.

The gene calls are TRBV20-1 and TRBJ2-3, with TRBD2 matching 8 bases. This CDR3 is 13 amino acids long. Trimming cost V 3 bases and J 8 bases; bases outside gene matches: 7. Germline V gene sequence: CDR1 DFQATT, CDR2 SNEGSKA (reference sequence). The CDR3 is CSARPGGRGTQYF. CDR3 DNA sequence: TGCAGTGCTAGGCCGGGGGGGCGGGGTACGCAGTATTTT.

This clonotype was seen a few times. The chain recombines TRBV15 with TRBJ2-7; TRBD1 agrees at 7 bases. Losses at the gene ends were 8 bases for V and 5 bases for J; bases not matched to a gene: 9. The CDR3 contains 13 residues. CDR1 and CDR2 from the germline V gene are LNHNV and YYDKDF (reference sequence). CDR3 sequence (DNA): TGTGCCACCCAGAGGGGGCTCGGGGACGAGCAGTACTTC. Translated, it gives CATQRGLGDEQYF.

This chain connects TRBV10-1 to TRBJ2-6, with D hard to call. CDR1 WNHNN and CDR2 SYGVQD come from the germline V gene (reference sequence). CDR3 length: 15 residues. V gave up 2 bases and J gave up 1 base, with 6 bases separating them. CDR3 in DNA: TGCGCCAGCAGTGAGGGCGGATCTGGGGCCAACGTCCTGACTTTC. Protein: CASSEGGSGANVLTF.

The chain joins TRBV20-1 to TRBJ2-3; D is undetermined. Germline V lookup: CDR1 DFQATT, CDR2 SNEGSKA (reference sequence). V was trimmed by 0 bases and J by 1 base, leaving 11 bases between them. This CDR3 has 15 amino acids. The CDR3 here is CSARDRAWGTDTQYF. The CDR3, as DNA: TGCAGTGCTAGAGATCGGGCTTGGGGCACAGATACGCAGTATTTT.

This clonotype was counted a few times. This chain joins TRBV12-3 or TRBV12-4 and TRBJ2-6, with TRBD1 identical over 11 bases. V dropped 5 bases and J dropped 3; count of bases not matched to a gene: 9. This CDR3 is 18 amino acids long. CDR3 DNA: TGTGCCAGCAGTCTAAGGACAGGGGGCGAGGTTGGGGCCAACGTCCTGACTTTC. It yields the protein CASSLRTGGEVGANVLTF.

The rearrangement links TRBV27 to TRBJ2-7; D remains ambiguous. The CDR3 loop spans 9 amino acids. CDR1 MNHEY and CDR2 SMNVEV come from the germline V gene (reference sequence). The V end was cut by 8 bases, the J end by 10 bases, with 9 bases between. The CDR3 sequence is CASSEHQYF. The CDR3 DNA is TGTGCCAGCTCGGAACACCAGTACTTC.

In nucleotides, the CDR3 is TGCAGTGCTAGCACCGGGGCCAACGTCCTGACTTTC. It is translated as CSASTGANVLTF. The chain employs TRBV20-1 and TRBJ2-6, with D uncertain. The CDR3 length is 12 residues. Germline CDR1 reads DFQATT; CDR2 reads SNEGSKA (reference sequence). Between the trimmed V and J ends, which lost 3 bases and 4 bases, there was a span of 4 bases.

In this sample, this clonotype turned up a few times. V is TRBV4-1 and J is TRBJ2-1; the match to TRBD1 covers 10 bases. V lost 5 bases to trimming and J lost 6 bases; unmatched junction nucleotides: 4. Germline CDR1 MGHRA, CDR2 YSYEKL. CDR3 length: 14 amino acids. DNA for the CDR3: TGCGCCAGCAGCTACCGGGACAGGGGCAATGAGCAGTTCTTC. It codes for CASSYRDRGNEQFF.

This chain uses TRBV5-1 with TRBJ2-6, with D hard to call. V lost 6 bases, J lost 0 bases, and 13 bases lay in between. CDR1 SGHRS and CDR2 YFSETQ come from the germline V gene. The CDR3 consists of 16 residues. CDR3: CASTYGIRSGANVLTF. The CDR3 DNA reads as TGCGCCAGCACCTACGGAATTCGCTCTGGGGCCAACGTCCTGACTTTC.

The chain carries TRBV12-3 or TRBV12-4 and TRBJ2-1, with TRBD1 identical over 7 bases. V trimming: 5 bases; J trimming: 0 bases; junction bases outside the gene matches: 7. This CDR3 spans 16 amino acids. CDR3 amino acids: CASSPLGQSSYNEQFF. CDR3 sequence (DNA): TGTGCCAGCAGTCCACTGGGACAGAGCTCCTACAATGAGCAGTTCTTC.

This clonotype appeared a few times. The junction does not match germline at one end; this may be a read error. J is TRBJ2-2 and V is TRBV5-1; D remains ambiguous. From germline, CDR1 is SGHRS and CDR2 YFSETQ. The CDR3 spans 13 residues. CDR3 coding DNA: TGTGCCAGCAGCTTAGGCTCGACCGGGGAGCTGTTTTTT. Its translation: CASSLGSTGELFF. The full variable domain, in which reference TRBV5-1 and TRBJ2-2 provide the parts outside the CDR3, is KAGVTQTPRYLIKTRGQQVTLSCSPISGHRSVSWYQQTPGQGLQFLFEYFSETQRNKGNFPGRFSGRQFSNSRSEMNVSTLELGDSALYLCASSLGSTGELFFGEGSRLTVL.

The chain joins TRBV5-1 to TRBJ2-1, with 7 nucleotides matching TRBD2. This CDR3 contains 18 residues. The germline gives CDR1 SGHRS, CDR2 YFSETQ. V shed 2 bases and J 4 bases; nucleotides not matched to a gene: 15. CDR3 sequence: CASSFPPARAGRYNEQFF. Written as DNA, the CDR3 is TGCGCCAGCAGCTTCCCTCCCGCAAGAGCGGGAAGGTACAATGAGCAGTTCTTC.